These T cell receptor beta chains were read from a single sample in a study of cytomegalovirus exposure and HLA in healthy donors. This table comes from immunoSEQ multiplex PCR, and its TCRdb copy is limited to in-frame clones, with some not included. The sample lists 150,000 to 200,000 clones, approximately 70% seen once, with less than 2.5% in the top ten. Specimen: PBMCs. The source of these receptors is a human donor in good health. Each CDR3 is given with its conserved first and last residue. A D gene is named only where the DNA matches it firmly. Clone sizes are given selectively: once, few, many, or a class where the clone is expanded.

clone_size	d_call	v_call	j_call	cdr3_nt	cdr3_aa
.	TRBD1	TRBV12-5	TRBJ2-1	TGTGCTAGTGGTTTGGCGTATCAGGGGGCAGTAACTAATGAGCAGTTCTTC	CASGLAYQGAVTNEQFF
once	.	TRBV6-6	TRBJ1-2	TGTGCCAGCAGTTACTCCGATTGGGGGGGCAACTATGGCTACACCTTC	CASSYSDWGGNYGYTF
.	TRBD1	TRBV10-1	TRBJ1-1	TGCGCCAGCAGCCCGGACAGGGGGAGGCAGACTGAAGCTTTCTTT	CASSPDRGRQTEAFF
few	.	TRBV7-9	TRBJ1-1	TGTGCCAGCAGCCCCCCCGGAGGGTTGAACACTGAAGCTTTCTTT	CASSPPGGLNTEAFF
.	.	TRBV4-1	TRBJ1-1	TGCGCCAGCAGCCAAGTTCAGGGGTACACTGAAGCTTTCTTT	CASSQVQGYTEAFF
.	.	TRBV10-2	TRBJ1-2	TGCGCCAGCAGGTCCCTCAGGGTAATCTCCAGTGGCTACACCTTC	CASRSLRVISSGYTF
.	.	TRBV19	TRBJ2-7	TGTGCCAGTAGTCTAGGTCGGACTGGGATATACGAGCAGTACTTC	CASSLGRTGIYEQYF
.	.	TRBV7-2	TRBJ1-2	TGTGCCAGCAGCTTACAGTCCTATGGCTACACCTTC	CASSLQSYGYTF
once	TRBD1	TRBV19	TRBJ2-3	TGTGCCAGTAGGCCTACAGGGGAAGATACGCAGTATTTT	CASRPTGEDTQYF
once	TRBD1	TRBV29-1	TRBJ1-2	TGCAGCGTCCCCGGGACAGGGGGCAATGGCTACACCTTC	CSVPGTGGNGYTF
.	TRBD2	TRBV7-3	TRBJ2-1	TGTGCCAGCGGCGGGGGTGCTTCCTTGGGTGAGCAGTTCTTC	CASGGGASLGEQFF
.	.	TRBV5-1	TRBJ1-2	TGCGCCAGCAGATACGGGGGGGACGAAGGTGGCTACACCTTC	CASRYGGDEGGYTF
.	.	TRBV7-6	TRBJ2-7	TGTGCCAGCAGACCAACTCAGGGCAGCGAGCAGTACTTC	CASRPTQGSEQYF
.	TRBD2	TRBV19	TRBJ2-3	TGTGCCAGTAGTATTCTAGCGGGGCACACAGATACGCAGTATTTT	CASSILAGHTDTQYF
.	.	TRBV5-6	TRBJ2-7	TGTGCCAGCAGCAGCTTGGTCCTATACGAGCAGTACTTC	CASSSLVLYEQYF
once	TRBD2	TRBV27	TRBJ2-7	TGTGCCAGCTCCCCCTGGGGGGGATCCTACGAGCAGTACTTC	CASSPWGGSYEQYF
.	.	TRBV4-1	TRBJ1-5	TGCGCCAGCAGCCAAGATATGGCGGGAGGGCAGCCCCAGCATTTT	CASSQDMAGGQPQHF
.	TRBD1	TRBV2	TRBJ2-5	TGTGCCAGCAGTGCGGGACAGGCTATAGAGACCCAGTACTTC	CASSAGQAIETQYF
.	.	TRBV6-4	TRBJ1-6	TGTGCCAGCAGTGACAATCGTGCGGGTTATAATTCACCCCTCCACTTT	CASSDNRAGYNSPLHF
many	TRBD1	TRBV4-1	TRBJ1-6	TGCGCCAGCAGCCACGTCGGGGCGGCAGGGGGAAGCAATTCACCCCTCCACTTT	CASSHVGAAGGSNSPLHF
.	.	TRBV19	TRBJ1-1	TGTGCCAGTAGTATGAGCACTGAAGCTTTCTTT	CASSMSTEAFF
.	.	TRBV7-8	TRBJ2-7	TGTGCCAGCAGCTTCGGGTCAGCAGACTCCTACGAGCAGTACTTC	CASSFGSADSYEQYF
.	TRBD1	TRBV7-9	TRBJ2-2	TGTGCCAGCAGCTTAGTGACAGGGGACACCGGGGAGCTGTTTTTT	CASSLVTGDTGELFF
.	TRBD1	TRBV10-3	TRBJ1-5	TGTGCCACGATACCGGACAGGGATCAGCCCCAGCATTTT	CATIPDRDQPQHF
.	.	TRBV7-2	TRBJ1-1	TGTGCCAGCAGTCCGACGGAGCGCGGGGCTTTCTTT	CASSPTERGAFF
.	TRBD2	TRBV6-1	TRBJ2-2	TGTGCCAGCAGTGGGACCCTAGCGGGGGGGCCTAACACCGGGGAGCTGTTTTTT	CASSGTLAGGPNTGELFF
.	.	TRBV2	TRBJ1-1	TGTGCCATCTCCTTGTCAGGGAAAACATCGAACACTGAAGCTTTCTTT	CAISLSGKTSNTEAFF